The text below deals with one TCR beta chain. Its antigen is unidentified. Combining iRepertoire HTBI primers with Arm-PCR of CDR3 regions, the authors built TCR beta libraries. TCRdb independently ran MiXCR on the multiplex PCR reads; one entry per CDR3 protein. The table shows a few hundred thousand distinct CDR3 sequences, with 23% occurring only once. The sample belongs to a study of regulatory T cells in long-lasting Graves disease. Findings and caveats of the study: TCR diversity was lower in persistent than newly diagnosed Graves' disease. Relative to new patients (around 1,000), persistent patients exhibited greater sharing of public clonotypes (around 2,500).

This sample's time point: persistent/refractory GD, antithyroid drugs over 5 years with positive TRAb. From PBMCs, RNA was extracted and then used to make the TCR library. Germline assignment: CDR1 MDHEN and CDR2 SYDVKM. There are 11 residues in the CDR3. This material consisted of peripheral blood mononuclear cells (PBMCs), taken when the disease was refractory, from a patient treated with antithyroid drugs. The rearrangement links TRBV28 to TRBJ2-7; unclear D gene. The DNA end is a closer match to TRBJ2-3, so the J assignment may be wrong. The TCR originated in a woman aged 40 to 50 with Graves disease. This CDR3 is CASSPSSTQYF. CDR3 nucleotide sequence: TGTGCCAGCAGTCCGTCCAGTACGCAGTATTTT.